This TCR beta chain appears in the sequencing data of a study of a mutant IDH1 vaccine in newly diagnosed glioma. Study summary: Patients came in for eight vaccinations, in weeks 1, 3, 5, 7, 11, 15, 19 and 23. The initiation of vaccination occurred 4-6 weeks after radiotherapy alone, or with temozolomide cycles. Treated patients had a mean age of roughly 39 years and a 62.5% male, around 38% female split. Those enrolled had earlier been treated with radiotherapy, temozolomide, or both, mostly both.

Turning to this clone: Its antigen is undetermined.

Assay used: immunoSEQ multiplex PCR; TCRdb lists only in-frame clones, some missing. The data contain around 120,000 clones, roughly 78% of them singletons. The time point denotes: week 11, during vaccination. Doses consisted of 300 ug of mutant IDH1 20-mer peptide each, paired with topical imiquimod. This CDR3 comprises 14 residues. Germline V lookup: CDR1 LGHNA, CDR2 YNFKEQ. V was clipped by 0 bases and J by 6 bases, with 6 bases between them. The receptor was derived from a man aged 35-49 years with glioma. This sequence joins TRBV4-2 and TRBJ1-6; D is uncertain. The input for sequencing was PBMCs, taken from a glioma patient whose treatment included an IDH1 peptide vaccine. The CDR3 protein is CASSQDLTNSPLHF. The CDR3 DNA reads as TGTGCCAGCAGCCAAGATCTCACTAATTCACCCCTCCACTTT.